The T cell receptor beta chain under discussion was sequenced for a study of blood T cell repertoires in COVID-19. Study-wide background: Sample material is recorded as cDNA or gDNA derived from T cells, B-cell-depleted T cells, or PBMCs.

Participants, roughly 18 to 89 years old, spanned fewer than 30 US areas. Participants in the exposed group had met a COVID-19 case in the 2 weeks before joining the study. The V and J ends lost 0 bases and 7 bases, in that order; junction bases with no gene match: 10. This CDR3 has 16 residues. CDR1 SGHDT and CDR2 YYEEEE come from the germline V gene. Per the study methods: Amplification with reference gene primers provided the estimates of nucleated cell counts. Only in-frame clones appear in the TCRdb table, and some are missing; sequencing was by immunoSEQ multiplex PCR. The D gene and trimming were derived from the DNA, and the V and J assignments and clone size from that table. The table lists fewer than 350,000 clones, 75% to 90% of them singletons, with under 2% in the top ten.

The V gene is TRBV5-6, the J gene TRBJ1-3; 7 nucleotides line up with TRBD1. The sequence was collected from a woman in her thirties who had been exposed to COVID-19. The sequencing input was PBMCs or T cells enriched from blood (not recorded which). CDR3 in DNA: TGTGCCAGCAGCTTGGAGGGACAGAATATCATCAACACCATATATTTT. Amino acids: CASSLEGQNIINTIYF.